Below, one TCR beta chain is given with its context. Its antigen is not identified. The entry originates in a study of shared clonotypes between healthy human individuals. General study findings and limits: Sample collection involved blood only; tissue repertoires are likely different. It was the non-shared clonotypes that had lower generation probabilities than clonotypes shared by all four donors.

The repertoire was sequenced with immunoSEQ multiplex PCR; TCRdb's copy has only in-frame clones and lacks some. The sample has about a million clones, around 74% seen once. The CDR3 extends over 17 amino acids. The V end was cut by 2 bases, the J end by 0 bases, with 17 bases between. Germline V gene sequence: CDR1 SGHRS, CDR2 YFSETQ. The chain recombines TRBV5-1 with TRBJ1-1; the D gene is possibly TRBD1 (6 bases). Sequencing used memory CD4+ T cells sorted from blood. The subset here: CD45RA-negative fraction. This sequence was found in a man aged 18 to 30 in good health. The CDR3 DNA reads as TGCGCCAGCAGCTTTTACTCTTCGGACAGCTTGAACACTGAAGCTTTCTTT. This sequence encodes CASSFYSSDSLNTEAFF.